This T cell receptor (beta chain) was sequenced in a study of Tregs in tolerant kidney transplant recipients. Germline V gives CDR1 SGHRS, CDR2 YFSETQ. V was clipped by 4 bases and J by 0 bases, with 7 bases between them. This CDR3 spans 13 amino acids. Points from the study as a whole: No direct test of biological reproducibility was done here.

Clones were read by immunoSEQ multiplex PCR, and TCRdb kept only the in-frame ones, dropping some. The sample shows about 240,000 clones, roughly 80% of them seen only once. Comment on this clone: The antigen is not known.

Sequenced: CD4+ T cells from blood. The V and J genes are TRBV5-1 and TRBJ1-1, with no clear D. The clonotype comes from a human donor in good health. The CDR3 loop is CASSLYMNTEAFF. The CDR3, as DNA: TGCGCCAGCAGCCTTTACATGAACACTGAAGCTTTCTTT.